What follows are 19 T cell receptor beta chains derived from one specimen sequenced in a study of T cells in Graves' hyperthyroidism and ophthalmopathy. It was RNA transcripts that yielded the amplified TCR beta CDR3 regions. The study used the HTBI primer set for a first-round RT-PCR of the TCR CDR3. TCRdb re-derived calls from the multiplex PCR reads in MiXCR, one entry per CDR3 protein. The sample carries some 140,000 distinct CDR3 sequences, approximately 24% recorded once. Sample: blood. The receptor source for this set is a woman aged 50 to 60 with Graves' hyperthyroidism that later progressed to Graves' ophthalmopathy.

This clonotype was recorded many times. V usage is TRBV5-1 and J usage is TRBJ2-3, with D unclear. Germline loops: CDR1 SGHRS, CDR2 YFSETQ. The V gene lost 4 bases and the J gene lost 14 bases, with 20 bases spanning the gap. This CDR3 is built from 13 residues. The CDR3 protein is CASSTDLNQVAYF. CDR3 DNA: TGCGCCAGCAGCACCGATCTAAATCAGGTTGCGTATTTT.

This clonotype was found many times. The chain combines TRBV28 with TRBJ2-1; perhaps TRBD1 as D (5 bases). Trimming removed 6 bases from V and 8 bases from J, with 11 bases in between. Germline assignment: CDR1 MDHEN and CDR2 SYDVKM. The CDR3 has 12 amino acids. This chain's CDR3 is CASSLPGYEQFF. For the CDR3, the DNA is TGTGCCAGCAGCCTCCCAGGGTATGAGCAGTTCTTC.

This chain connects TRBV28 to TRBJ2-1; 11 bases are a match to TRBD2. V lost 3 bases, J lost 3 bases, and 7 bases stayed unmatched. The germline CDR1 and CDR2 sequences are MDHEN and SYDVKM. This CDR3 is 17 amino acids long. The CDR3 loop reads CASSFSRLAGFYNEQFF. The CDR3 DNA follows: TGTGCCAGCAGTTTCTCCAGACTAGCGGGGTTCTACAATGAGCAGTTCTTC. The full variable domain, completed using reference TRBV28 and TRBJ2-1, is DVKVTQSSRYLVKRTGEKVFLECVQDMDHENMFWYRQDPGLGLRLIYFSYDVKMKEKGDIPEGYSVSREKKERFSLILESASTNQTSMYLCASSFSRLAGFYNEQFFGPGTRLTVL.

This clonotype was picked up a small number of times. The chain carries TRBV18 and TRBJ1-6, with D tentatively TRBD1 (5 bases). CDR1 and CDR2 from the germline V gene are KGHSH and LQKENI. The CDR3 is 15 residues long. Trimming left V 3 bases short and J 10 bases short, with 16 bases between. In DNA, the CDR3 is TGTGCCAGCTCACCCAAGGGGTCGGGAGAATCACCCCTCCACTTT. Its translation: CASSPKGSGESPLHF.

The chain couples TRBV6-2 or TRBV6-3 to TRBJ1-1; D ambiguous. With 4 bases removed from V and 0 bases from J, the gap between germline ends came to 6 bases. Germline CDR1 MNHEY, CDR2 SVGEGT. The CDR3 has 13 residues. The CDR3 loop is CASSSIVNTEAFF. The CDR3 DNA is TGTGCCAGCAGTTCCATAGTGAACACTGAAGCTTTCTTT.

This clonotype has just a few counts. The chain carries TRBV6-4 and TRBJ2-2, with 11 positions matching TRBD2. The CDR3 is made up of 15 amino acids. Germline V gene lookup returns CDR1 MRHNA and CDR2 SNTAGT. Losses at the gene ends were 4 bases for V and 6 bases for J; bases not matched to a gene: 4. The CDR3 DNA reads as TGTGCCAGCAGTGGGGGACTAGCGGAGGCCGGGGAGCTGTTTTTT. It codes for CASSGGLAEAGELFF.

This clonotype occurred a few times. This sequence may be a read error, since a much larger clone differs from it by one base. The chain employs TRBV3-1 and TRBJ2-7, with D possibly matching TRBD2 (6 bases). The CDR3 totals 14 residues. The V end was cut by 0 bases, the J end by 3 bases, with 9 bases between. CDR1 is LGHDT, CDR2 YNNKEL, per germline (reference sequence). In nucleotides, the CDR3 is TGTGCCAGCAGCCAAGAACCCGGGGGCTACGAGCAGTACTTC. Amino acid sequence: CASSQEPGGYEQYF.

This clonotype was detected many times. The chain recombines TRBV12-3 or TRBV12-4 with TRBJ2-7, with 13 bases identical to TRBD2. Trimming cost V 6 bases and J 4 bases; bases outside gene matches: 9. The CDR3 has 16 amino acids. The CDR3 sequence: CASSKRTSGSKYEQYF. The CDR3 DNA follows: TGTGCCAGCAGCAAAAGGACTAGCGGGAGTAAATACGAGCAGTACTTC.

As DNA, the CDR3 is TGCGCCAGCAGCCCCGGACAGGGTCACACCGGGGAGCTGTTTTTT. It is translated as CASSPGQGHTGELFF. The V gene is TRBV5-1, the J gene TRBJ2-2; 8 nucleotides align to TRBD1. Losses at the gene ends were 4 bases for V and 3 bases for J; bases not matched to a gene: 5. The CDR3 spans 15 residues. Germline CDR1 and CDR2: SGHRS and YFSETQ.

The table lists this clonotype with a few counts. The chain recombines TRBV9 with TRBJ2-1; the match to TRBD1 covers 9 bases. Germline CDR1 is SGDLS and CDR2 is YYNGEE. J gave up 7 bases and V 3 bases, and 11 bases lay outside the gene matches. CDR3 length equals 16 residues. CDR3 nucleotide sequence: TGTGCCAGCAGCGCGTCACAGGGGGCGGTTTTTAATGAGCAGTTCTTC. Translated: CASSASQGAVFNEQFF.

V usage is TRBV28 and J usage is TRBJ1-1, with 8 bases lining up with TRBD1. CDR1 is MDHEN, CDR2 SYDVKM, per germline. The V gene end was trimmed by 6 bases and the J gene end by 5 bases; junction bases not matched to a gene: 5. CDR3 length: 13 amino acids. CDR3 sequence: CASSRQGRTEAFF. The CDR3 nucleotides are TGTGCCAGCAGCCGACAGGGGAGGACTGAAGCTTTCTTT.

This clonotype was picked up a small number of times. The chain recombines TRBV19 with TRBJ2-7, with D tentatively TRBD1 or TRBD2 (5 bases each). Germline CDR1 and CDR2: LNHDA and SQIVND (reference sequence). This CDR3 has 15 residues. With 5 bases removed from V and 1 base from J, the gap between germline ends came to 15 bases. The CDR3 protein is CASSLLGTGSYEQYF. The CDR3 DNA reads TGTGCCAGTAGTCTCCTCGGGACGGGGTCCTACGAGCAGTACTTC. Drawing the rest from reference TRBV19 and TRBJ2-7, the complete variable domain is DGGITQSPKYLFRKEGQNVTLSCEQNLNHDAMYWYRQDPGQGLRLIYYSQIVNDFQKGDIAEGYSVSREKKESFPLTVTSAQKNPTAFYLCASSLLGTGSYEQYFGPGTRLTVT.

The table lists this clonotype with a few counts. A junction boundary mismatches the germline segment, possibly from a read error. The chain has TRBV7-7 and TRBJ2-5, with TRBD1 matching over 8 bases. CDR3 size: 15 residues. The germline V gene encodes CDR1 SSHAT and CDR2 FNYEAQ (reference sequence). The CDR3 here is CASSPGPGQEGTQYF. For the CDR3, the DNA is TGTGCTAGCAGCCCTGGGCCGGGACAGGAGGGGACCCAGTACTTC.

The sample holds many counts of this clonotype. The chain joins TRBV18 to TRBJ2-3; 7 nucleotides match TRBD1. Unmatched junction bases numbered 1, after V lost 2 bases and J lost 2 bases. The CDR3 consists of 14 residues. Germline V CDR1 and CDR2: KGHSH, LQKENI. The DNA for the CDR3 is TGTGCCAGCTCACCAACAGGGGCCACAGATACGCAGTATTTT. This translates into CASSPTGATDTQYF.

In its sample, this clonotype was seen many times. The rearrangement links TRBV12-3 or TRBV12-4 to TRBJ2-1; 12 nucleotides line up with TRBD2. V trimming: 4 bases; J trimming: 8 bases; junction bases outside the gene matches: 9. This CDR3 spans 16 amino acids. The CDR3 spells CASSWTGLAGIYEQFF. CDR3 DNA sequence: TGTGCCAGCAGTTGGACCGGACTAGCGGGAATATATGAGCAGTTCTTC.

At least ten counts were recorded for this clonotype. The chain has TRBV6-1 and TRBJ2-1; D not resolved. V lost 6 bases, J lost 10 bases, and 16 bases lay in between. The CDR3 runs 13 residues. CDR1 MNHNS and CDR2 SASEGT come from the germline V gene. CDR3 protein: CASSRPPGLEQFF. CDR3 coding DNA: TGTGCCAGCAGCAGACCCCCAGGATTAGAGCAGTTCTTC.

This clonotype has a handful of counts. The CDR3 loop reads CAISETSGLNNEQFF. The CDR3 DNA reads as TGTGCCATCAGTGAGACTAGCGGGCTAAACAATGAGCAGTTCTTC. V usage is TRBV10-3 and J usage is TRBJ2-1; 9 positions match TRBD2. V shed 2 bases, J shed 5 bases, and the junction held 4 bases outside the gene matches. Germline-derived CDR1 and CDR2 are ENHRY and SYGVKD. CDR3 length: 15 amino acids.

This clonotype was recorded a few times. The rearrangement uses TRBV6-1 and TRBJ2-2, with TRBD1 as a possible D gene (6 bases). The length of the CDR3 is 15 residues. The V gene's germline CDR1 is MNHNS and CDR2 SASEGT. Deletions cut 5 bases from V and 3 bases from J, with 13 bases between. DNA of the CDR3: TGTGCCAGCAGTCTAGACAGGCTATACACCGGGGAGCTGTTTTTT. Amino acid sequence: CASSLDRLYTGELFF.

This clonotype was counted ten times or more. Here the CDR3 reads CASSSGGSNQPQHF. In DNA form, the CDR3 reads TGTGCCAGCAGTTCAGGGGGGAGCAATCAGCCCCAGCATTTT. The chain uses TRBV28 and TRBJ1-5, with TRBD1 matching 7 bases. Germline trimming cut 4 bases from V and 1 base from J; bases unmatched to any gene: 1. Germline CDR1 MDHEN, CDR2 SYDVKM. The CDR3 covers 14 residues.